What follows describes a single TCR beta chain. Its target is unknown. Indicated treatment: 19 received Ad26.COV2.S at low or high dose, single or two shots; about 5 received placebo; per-sample allocation not given. Sampling happened 63 days after the first vaccine or placebo injection. Boston supplied an adult donor aged 18-55 years. These data come from a study of Ad26.COV2.S vaccination and SARS-CoV-2 variants. In the study overall: Ad26.COV2.S shots went into the muscle once or twice, 56 days apart.

The data were produced by immunoSEQ multiplex PCR, yet TCRdb's version contains in-frame clones alone and is incomplete. Of a few hundred thousand clones listed, around nine tenths are singletons. Study-wide points: Placebo and vaccine recipients had non-spike TCR breadth that was similar. Possibly, TCR breadth and depth analyses underestimated total T cell responses.

The CDR3 is made up of 13 amino acids. Germline-derived CDR1 and CDR2 are SQVTM and ANQGSEA. The junction had 7 bases not matched to a gene; V was cut back by 2 bases and J by 7 bases. The J gene is TRBJ1-2, the V gene TRBV29-1; 7 bases map to TRBD1. The sequence came from a person aged 18-60 years who received the Ad26.COV2.S COVID-19 vaccine or a placebo. Here the sequenced sample was peripheral blood, taken in a trial of Ad26.COV2.S vaccine versus placebo. This chain's CDR3 is CSVEPAGGGGYTF. The DNA for the CDR3 is TGCAGCGTTGAACCGGCAGGGGGGGGTGGCTACACCTTC.